The next 5 T cell receptor beta chains were all read from a single sample in a study of blood T cell repertoires in COVID-19. Sequenced by immunoSEQ multiplex PCR; TCRdb stores in-frame clones only, minus some. The sample lists approximately 260,000 clones, around 86% occurring once. The sample consisted of peripheral blood. These receptors were collected from a man aged 18 to 30 with active or convalescent COVID-19.

This clone was observed once. V gene TRBV7-9 combines with J gene TRBJ1-2, with TRBD1 identical over 7 bases. Per the germline V gene, CDR1 is SEHNR and CDR2 is FQNEAQ (reference sequence). The CDR3 has 14 amino acids. With 2 bases clipped from V and 3 bases from J, the junction kept 3 bases outside the gene matches. CDR3 region: CASSLTGEDYGYTF. For the CDR3, the DNA is TGTGCCAGCAGCTTAACAGGGGAGGACTATGGCTACACCTTC.

V usage is TRBV6-6 and J usage is TRBJ1-5; D unresolved. V lost 7 bases and J 1 base, leaving 11 bases between the germline ends. The CDR3 is 14 residues long. CDR1 MNHNY and CDR2 SVGAGI come from the germline V gene (reference sequence). CDR3 region: CASKDPGSNQPQHF. The CDR3 nucleotides read TGTGCCAGCAAGGACCCGGGAAGCAATCAGCCCCAGCATTTT.

The CDR3 nucleotides are TGTGCCAGCAGCTTGACAGGGGGGGGATCAGATACGCAGTATTTT. Translating it yields CASSLTGGGSDTQYF. The chain couples TRBV11-1 to TRBJ2-3; 9 positions match TRBD1. This CDR3 comprises 15 residues. J was trimmed by 4 bases and V by 3 bases; bases with no gene match: 5. Germline CDR1 reads SGHAT; CDR2 reads FQDESV (reference sequence).

This clone has a single count. The V gene is TRBV18, the J gene TRBJ1-1; D may be TRBD1 (6 bases). The germline V gene encodes CDR1 KGHSH and CDR2 LQKENI. V was shortened by 2 bases and J by 1 base, with 17 bases between the two germline ends. CDR3 size: 17 residues. This CDR3 is CASSPEGPGASNTEAFF. The DNA of the CDR3 is TGTGCCAGCTCACCAGAGGGACCAGGGGCCTCGAACACTGAAGCTTTCTTT. The full variable domain, completed using reference TRBV18 and TRBJ1-1, is NAGVMQNPRHLVRRRGQEARLRCSPMKGHSHVYWYRQLPEEGLKFMVYLQKENIIDESGMPKERFSAEFPKEGPSILRIQQVVRGDSAAYFCASSPEGPGASNTEAFFGQGTRLTVV.

This clone turned up a few times. The CDR3 DNA reads TGCGCCAGCAGCCAAGCTCAGGCACCCCTCCACTTT. This translates into CASSQAQAPLHF. The chain has TRBV4-3 and TRBJ1-6; D gene uncertain. V was pared by 1 base and J by 11 bases, with 6 bases between. In germline, CDR1 is LGHNA, CDR2 YSLEER. This CDR3 comprises 12 residues.